This T cell receptor (beta chain) was sequenced for a study of T cells after yellow fever vaccination. Study outcomes and limitations: Just a small share of clonotypes turned up in the CD4 compartment as well as the CD8 compartment.

The CDR3 length is 14 residues. V gave up 3 bases and J gave up 0 bases, with 9 bases separating them. Germline lookup yields CDR1 GTSNPN and CDR2 SVGIG (reference sequence). With respect to this clonotype: Its antigen is unidentified.

TCRdb used MiXCR to reprocess the 5' RACE reads, holding one entry per CDR3 protein. The sample lists some 130,000 distinct CDR3 sequences, roughly 6.7% occurring once. This receptor was obtained from a young man who received the YFV17D yellow fever vaccine. Sequencing used CD4+ T cells sorted from PBMCs, obtained 10 days after the yellow fever booster vaccination. The J gene is TRBJ1-3, the V gene TRBV30; D is perhaps TRBD1 (5 bases). CDR3 region: CAWSTGGSGNTIYF. The CDR3 nucleotides read TGTGCCTGGAGCACGGGGGGCTCTGGAAACACCATATATTTT.